These 13 T cell receptor beta chains came from one sample sequenced in a study of PD-L1 blockade in urothelial cancer. Some clones are missing from TCRdb's copy, which holds only in-frame ones; the method was immunoSEQ multiplex PCR. This table has 70,000 to 75,000 clones, around 83% appearing once. Specified time point: pretreatment peripheral blood. The sample consisted of PBMCs, taken around atezolizumab (anti-PD-L1) treatment. The receptors stem from a woman in her 70s with urothelial cancer.

V is TRBV27 and J is TRBJ1-2; possible D gene TRBD1, 5 bases. Trimming removed 0 bases at V and 4 bases at J, with 15 bases between. The CDR3 runs to 16 residues. Germline-derived CDR1 and CDR2 are MNHEY and SMNVEV (reference sequence). CDR3 sequence reads: CASSLSVGRDAYGYTF. In DNA form, the CDR3 reads TGTGCCAGCAGTTTATCGGTAGGGCGGGACGCCTATGGCTACACCTTC.

The chain is built from TRBV6-5 and TRBJ2-7; 11 nucleotides line up with TRBD1. The CDR3 covers 14 residues. Trimming removed 2 bases from V and 6 bases from J; junction bases left unmatched: 3. Germline CDR1 reads MNHEY; CDR2 reads SVGAGI. The CDR3 loop is CASSYPGTGGEQYF. DNA for the CDR3: TGTGCCAGCAGTTACCCCGGGACAGGGGGCGAGCAGTACTTC.

This clone has a handful of counts. The chain recombines TRBV19 with TRBJ1-6, with D possibly matching TRBD1 (6 bases). V was clipped by 9 bases and J by 10 bases, with 19 bases between them. Per the germline V gene, CDR1 is LNHDA and CDR2 is SQIVND (reference sequence). The CDR3 has 14 residues. CDR3 in amino acids: CASAQTGGGSPLHF. Here the CDR3 DNA reads TGTGCCAGCGCCCAGACAGGTGGTGGATCACCCCTCCACTTT.

This chain uses TRBV6-1 with TRBJ1-4, with 7 positions matching TRBD1. This CDR3 has 15 amino acids. V trimming: 8 bases; J trimming: 5 bases; junction bases outside the gene matches: 11. Germline lookup yields CDR1 MNHNS and CDR2 SASEGT. CDR3 amino acids: CASSYRTGVNEKLFF. In DNA, the CDR3 is TGTGCCAGCTCATACCGAACAGGGGTGAATGAAAAACTGTTTTTT.

This sequence joins TRBV5-1 and TRBJ2-3, with 8 bases identical to TRBD2. The CDR3 is 17 residues long. The trim removed 4 bases at V and 0 bases at J, leaving 10 bases unmatched. The germline CDR1 and CDR2 sequences are SGHRS and YFSETQ. The CDR3 loop is CASSNPLAVPSTDTQYF. The CDR3 DNA is TGCGCCAGCAGCAACCCACTAGCGGTACCTAGCACAGATACGCAGTATTTT.

There are a few counts of this clone. The chain couples TRBV10-3 to TRBJ1-5; TRBD1 matches 10 bases. This CDR3 contains 14 residues. Trimming at V came to 8 bases and at J to 0 bases, leaving 1 base not matched to a gene. Germline CDR1 and CDR2: ENHRY and SYGVKD. CDR3 amino acids: CAIGTGDSNQPQHF. The DNA of the CDR3 is TGTGCCATCGGGACAGGGGATAGCAATCAGCCCCAGCATTTT.

The CDR3 DNA reads TGTGCCAGCAGTTCAAATAGCGGGAGAGGCACAGATACGCAGTATTTT. It translates to CASSSNSGRGTDTQYF. This chain joins TRBV28 and TRBJ2-3, with TRBD2 matching over 9 bases. The germline gives CDR1 MDHEN, CDR2 SYDVKM. This CDR3 has 16 residues. V shed 4 bases, J shed 1 base, and the junction held 6 bases outside the gene matches.

This chain connects TRBV10-2 to TRBJ2-7; 7 nucleotides align to TRBD2. The CDR3 runs 13 residues. V dropped 10 bases and J dropped 6; count of bases not matched to a gene: 12. Germline CDR1 is WSHSY and CDR2 is SAAADI. The CDR3 loop reads CATQGGGTGEQYF. As DNA, the CDR3 is TGCGCCACCCAGGGCGGGGGTACCGGCGAGCAGTACTTC.

The V and J genes are TRBV30 and TRBJ1-2; D is uncertain. Germline V CDR1 and CDR2: GTSNPN, SVGIG (reference sequence). Trimming removed 0 bases from V and 7 bases from J, with 6 bases in between. The CDR3 is 11 residues long. CDR3 sequence reads: CAWSVLAGYTF. In nucleotides, the CDR3 is TGTGCCTGGAGTGTATTGGCTGGCTACACCTTC.

The V and J genes are TRBV29-1 and TRBJ1-1; the match to TRBD1 covers 8 bases. This CDR3 comprises 13 residues. After removal of 5 bases from V and 11 bases from J, the junction contained 13 bases not matched to a gene. Germline values: CDR1 SQVTM, CDR2 ANQGSEA. CDR3 sequence: CSVPARTGNKAFF. In DNA, the CDR3 is TGCAGCGTTCCGGCCCGGACAGGGAATAAGGCTTTCTTT.

The V and J genes are TRBV5-1 and TRBJ2-1, with TRBD1 as a possible D gene (5 bases). This CDR3 has 16 residues. The germline V gene has CDR1 SGHRS and CDR2 YFSETQ. The germline V and J ends were trimmed by 0 bases and 4 bases, with 14 bases remaining between them. This CDR3 reads CASSLEGQDGYNEQFF. The DNA for the CDR3 is TGCGCCAGCAGCTTGGAGGGGCAGGACGGGTACAATGAGCAGTTCTTC.

This clone was seen only a few times. J is TRBJ2-3 and V is TRBV7-7, with 8 bases matching TRBD1. Germline lookup yields CDR1 SSHAT and CDR2 FNYEAQ (reference sequence). The length of the CDR3 is 15 residues. J was trimmed by 0 bases and V by 4 bases; bases with no gene match: 3. The CDR3: CASSSGQASTDTQYF. Written as DNA, the CDR3 is TGTGCCAGCAGCTCGGGACAGGCGAGCACAGATACGCAGTATTTT.

This sequence joins TRBV4-1 and TRBJ1-1, with a weak D call TRBD1 (6 bases). Deletions cut 1 base from V and 4 bases from J, with 13 bases between. This CDR3 region has 15 residues. Germline values: CDR1 MGHRA, CDR2 YSYEKL. CDR3 region: CASSQGELGGTEAFF. As DNA, the CDR3 is TGCGCCAGCAGCCAAGGGGAACTAGGGGGCACTGAAGCTTTCTTT.